This T cell receptor (beta chain) was captured by sequencing in a study of blood T cell repertoires in COVID-19. The V segment lost 3 bases and the J segment 1 base; nucleotides outside the gene matches: 2. This CDR3 is built from 15 residues. CDR1 and CDR2 (germline): KGHDR, SFDVKD. Sequencing used immunoSEQ multiplex PCR; TCRdb keeps in-frame clones, though not all of them. The sample holds 150,000 to 200,000 clones, roughly 91% seen once. Sequenced sample: peripheral blood. The chain is built from TRBV24-1 and TRBJ2-3; 8 bases are a match to TRBD2. The sequence derives from a human donor in a cohort sampled during active COVID-19. The CDR3 nucleotides read TGTGCCACCAGTGATCGGGGGGGAGGCACAGATACGCAGTATTTT. It specifies CATSDRGGGTDTQYF.